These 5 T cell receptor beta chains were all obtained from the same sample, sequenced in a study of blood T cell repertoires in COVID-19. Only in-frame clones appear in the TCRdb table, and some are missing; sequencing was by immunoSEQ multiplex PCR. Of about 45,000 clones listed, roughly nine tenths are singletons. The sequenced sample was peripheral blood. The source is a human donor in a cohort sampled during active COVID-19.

The CDR3 DNA follows: TGTGCCAGCAGCAATCCGCAGGGCCCGCCCTACGAGCAGTACTTC. Protein sequence: CASSNPQGPPYEQYF. The chain couples TRBV5-4 to TRBJ2-7, with D perhaps TRBD1 (5 bases). The CDR3 contains 15 residues. CDR1 and CDR2 (germline): SGHNT, YYREEE (reference sequence). Trimming took off 4 bases at V and 2 bases at J, with 16 bases between the two ends.

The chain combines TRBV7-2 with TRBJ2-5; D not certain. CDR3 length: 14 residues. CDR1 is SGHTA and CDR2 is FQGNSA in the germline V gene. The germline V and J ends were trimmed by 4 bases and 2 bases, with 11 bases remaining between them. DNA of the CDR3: TGTGCCAGCAGCTCTATACTTTCTCAAGAGACCCAGTACTTC. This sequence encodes CASSSILSQETQYF. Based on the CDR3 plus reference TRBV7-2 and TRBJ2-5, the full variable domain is GAGVSQSPSNKVTEKGKDVELRCDPISGHTALYWYRQSLGQGLEFLIYFQGNSAPDKSGLPSDRFSAERTGGSVSTLTIQRTQQEDSAVYLCASSSILSQETQYFGPGTRLLVL.

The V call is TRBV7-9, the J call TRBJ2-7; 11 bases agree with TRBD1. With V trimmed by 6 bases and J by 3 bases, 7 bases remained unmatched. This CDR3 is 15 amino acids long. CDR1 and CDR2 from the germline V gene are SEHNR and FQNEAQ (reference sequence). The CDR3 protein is CASSFVGTGGYEQYF. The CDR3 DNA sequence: TGTGCCAGCAGTTTCGTGGGGACAGGGGGCTACGAGCAGTACTTC.

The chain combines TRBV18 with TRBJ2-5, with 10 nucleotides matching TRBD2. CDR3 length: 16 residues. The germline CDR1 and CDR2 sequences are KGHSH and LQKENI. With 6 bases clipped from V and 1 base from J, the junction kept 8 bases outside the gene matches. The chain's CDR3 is CASSPSSGGAQETQYF. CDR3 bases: TGTGCCAGCTCGCCGTCGAGCGGGGGGGCCCAAGAGACCCAGTACTTC.

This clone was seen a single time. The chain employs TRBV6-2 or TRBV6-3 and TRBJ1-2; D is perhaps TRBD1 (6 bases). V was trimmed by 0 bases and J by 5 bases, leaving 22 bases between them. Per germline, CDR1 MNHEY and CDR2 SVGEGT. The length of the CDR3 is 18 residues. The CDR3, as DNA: TGTGCCAGCAGTTACTCGTCGAAACGGGGGGCAGGTCGATATGGCTACACCTTC. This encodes CASSYSSKRGAGRYGYTF.